These T cell receptor beta chains were read from a single sample in a study of cytomegalovirus exposure and HLA in healthy donors. Profiled with immunoSEQ multiplex PCR; TCRdb holds only in-frame clones, not every one. Of fewer than 200,000 clones detected, about 80% appear once; the ten largest clones hold roughly 15%. The material sequenced was PBMCs. The receptors here all came from a young woman in good health and CMV-seropositive. The conserved cysteine and the conserved F or W are not part of the CDR3 here.

V gene	J gene	CDR3 protein
TRBV29-1	TRBJ2-2	SVAGENSGDTGELF
TRBV7-9	TRBJ1-2	ASSYSQGVHGYT
TRBV11-2	TRBJ2-7	ASSIESWRETPEQY
TRBV10-3	TRBJ2-3	AIRGAGASTDTQY
TRBV19	TRBJ1-2	ASSMIGVHGYT
TRBV28	TRBJ2-2	ASSPVFRGKGNTGELF
TRBV11-2	TRBJ2-5	ASSQWTSGYQETQY
TRBV30	TRBJ1-1	AWGDAGQDSTEAF
TRBV11-3	TRBJ2-3	ASSLEGTTTDTQY
TRBV27	TRBJ2-7	ASSFKAGGLQY
TRBV28	TRBJ1-5	ASSLDVWGLLDQPQH
TRBV7-9	TRBJ1-6	SSSLVVTGDSPLH
TRBV5-1	TRBJ1-5	ASSLEGIGNQPQH
TRBV27	TRBJ1-1	ASSSRGGDTEAF
TRBV4-2	TRBJ2-7	ASSLQPGQTYEQY
TRBV6-5	TRBJ2-2	ASLGDTGELF
TRBV5-1	TRBJ2-5	ASTPGSRETQY
TRBV7-8	TRBJ1-4	ASSSLQGEKLF
TRBV5-1	.	ASTPGEGDEQY
TRBV7-2	TRBJ1-1	ASSREPGGGTEAF
TRBV30	TRBJ1-2	ALVPGPDTNTGYGYT
TRBV7-3	TRBJ2-2	ASSPAGTSTGELF
TRBV7-9	TRBJ2-7	ASTQGSGSYEQY
TRBV6-4	TRBJ2-2	ASRAPGTGELF
TRBV2	TRBJ1-2	ASAPRGSLDYGYT